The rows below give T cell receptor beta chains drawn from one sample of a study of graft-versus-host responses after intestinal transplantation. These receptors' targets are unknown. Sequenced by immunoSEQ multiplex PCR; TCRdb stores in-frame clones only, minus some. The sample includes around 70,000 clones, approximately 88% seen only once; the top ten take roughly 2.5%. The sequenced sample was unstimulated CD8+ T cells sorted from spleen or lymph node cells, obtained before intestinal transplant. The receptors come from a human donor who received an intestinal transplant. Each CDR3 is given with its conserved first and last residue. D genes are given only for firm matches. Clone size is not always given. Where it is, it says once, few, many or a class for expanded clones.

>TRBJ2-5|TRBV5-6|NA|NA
TGTGCCAGCAGCCGCGTCGTCAAAGAGACCCAGTACTTC
CASSRVVKETQYF
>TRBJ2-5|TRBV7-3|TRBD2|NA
TGTGCCAGCAGCCCAGCGGGGTCGGTCGTAGAGACCCAGTACTTC
CASSPAGSVVETQYF
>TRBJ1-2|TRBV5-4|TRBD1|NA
TGTGCCAGCAGCAACAGGGGTATTGGCTACACCTTC
CASSNRGIGYTF
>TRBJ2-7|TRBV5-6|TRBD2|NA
TGTGCCAGCAGCCCGGGGAGGGTCCACGAGCAGTACTTC
CASSPGRVHEQYF
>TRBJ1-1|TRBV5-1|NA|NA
TGCGCCAGCAGCAGCAGGACAAGGCCGAACACTGAAGCTTTCTTT
CASSSRTRPNTEAFF
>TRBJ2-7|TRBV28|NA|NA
TGTGCCAGCAGTTCCGGACTCAGCTCCTACGAGCAGTACTTC
CASSSGLSSYEQYF
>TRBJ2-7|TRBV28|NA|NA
TGTGCCAGCAGTCTTTGGGGGCCCTACGAGCAGTACTTC
CASSLWGPYEQYF
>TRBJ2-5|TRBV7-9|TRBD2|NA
TGTGCCAGCAGCTTAGCGTCTGGGGGGGGAGAGACCCAGTACTTC
CASSLASGGGETQYF
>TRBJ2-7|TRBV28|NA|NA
TGTGCCAGCAGTTTAAACTACAGGGATTACGAGCAGTACTTC
CASSLNYRDYEQYF
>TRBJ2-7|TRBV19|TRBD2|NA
TGTGCCAGTAGTATAACGGGAGGGTACGAGCAGTACTTC
CASSITGGYEQYF
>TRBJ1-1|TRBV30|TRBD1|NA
TGTGCCTGGAGTTTCCCCAGGGGGGACAGGGTGAACACTGAAGCTTTCTTT
CAWSFPRGDRVNTEAFF
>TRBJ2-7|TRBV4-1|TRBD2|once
TGCGCCAGCAGCCTAACCCCGGCGGGAGGGGGCTACGAGCAGTACTTC
CASSLTPAGGGYEQYF
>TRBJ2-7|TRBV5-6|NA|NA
TGTGCCAGCAGCTTGGGGGCATCCTACGAGCAGTACTTC
CASSLGASYEQYF
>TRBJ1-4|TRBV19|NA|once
TGTGCCAGTGGGGCACCCAGGGATATGGAAGAAAAACTGTTTTTT
CASGAPRDMEEKLFF
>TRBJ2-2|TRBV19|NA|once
TGTGCCAGTAGTACCGGGAACACCGGGGAGCTGTTTTTT
CASSTGNTGELFF
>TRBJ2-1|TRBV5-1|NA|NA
TGCGCCAGCAGCTCCGCGGGCAATGAGCAGTTCTTC
CASSSAGNEQFF
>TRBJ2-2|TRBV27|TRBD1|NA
TGTGCCAGCAGTCTATACGGGGACAGGGGGCCCGGGGGGGAGCTGTTTTTT
CASSLYGDRGPGGELFF
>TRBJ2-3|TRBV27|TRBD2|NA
TGTGCCAGCAGTTCGAGCGGGAGGCCCCTCACAGATACGCAGTATTTT
CASSSSGRPLTDTQYF
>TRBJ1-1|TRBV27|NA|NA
TGTGCCAGCAGTTACAGGGCCCAGGGGGAAGCTTTCTTT
CASSYRAQGEAFF
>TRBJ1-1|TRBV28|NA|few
TGTGCCAGCAGTTTAGACGGGGATATGACTGAAGCTTTCTTT
CASSLDGDMTEAFF
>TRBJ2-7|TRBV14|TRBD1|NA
TGTGCCAGCGGGACAGGACTAACCAGGGGGCAGTACTTC
CASGTGLTRGQYF
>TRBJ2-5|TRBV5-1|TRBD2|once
TGCGCCAGCAGCTTATATGGACTAGCGGGAGTAGAGACCCAGTACTTC
CASSLYGLAGVETQYF
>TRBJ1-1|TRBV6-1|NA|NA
TGTGCCAGCAGATATGGGGGCGGGAACACTGAAGCTTTCTTT
CASRYGGGNTEAFF
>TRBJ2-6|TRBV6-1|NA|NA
TGTGCCAGCAGTGATGCGAGTTCTGGGGCCAACGTCCTGACTTTC
CASSDASSGANVLTF